What follows is one T cell receptor beta chain and its context. The clone's antigen remains unknown. There are no base qualities to consult, and no much larger clone falls within one base. CDR1 and CDR2, per the germline V gene, are MGHRA and YSYEKL. Its CDR3 holds 15 amino acids, cysteine through phenylalanine. CDR3 DNA only is kept here, 45 bases in frame from base 1. Ends trimmed: V by 1 base, J by 10 bases; bases unmatched to a gene: 8. To demonstrate the VDJtools post-analysis software, TCR beta repertoires were profiled from the peripheral blood of 13 young patients with multiple sclerosis. Multiple sclerosis patients were children and adolescents aged about 6 to 16 years. The sample comes from a study of post-analysis software for immune sequencing data (dated by TCRdb to 2015 to 2017). With regard to the full study: The recorded disease courses included relapsing-remitting, secondary progressive and progressive-relapsing multiple sclerosis, and some patients had no subtype annotation. The patient repertoires were compared against approximately ten previously published healthy control repertoires obtained from donors aged roughly 6 to 28 years. A subset of samples was prepared in parallel using single-end sample barcoding, then pooled and co-amplified after Illumina adapter ligation. Summary of the overall study and its limitations: When samples were clustered directly using the F measure, samples prepared in the same batch co-clustered strongly, which prompted a batch-effect correction. Several TRBV segments, including TRBV5-6, TRBV5-1 and TRBV20-1, were significantly more frequent in patients than controls. Compared with controls, multiple sclerosis patients had significantly lower normalized Chao1 diversity, a finding suggesting substantial peripheral T-cell clonal expansion. The control group was slightly older than the multiple sclerosis patient group.

The receptor library was made with PCR. Sequencing was carried out with an Illumina HiSeq 2500. To reduce PCR and sequencing biases, unique molecular identifiers were built into the TCR beta cDNA libraries. Approximately 500,000 cDNA molecules were obtained per 1 to 10 million input T cells, so each molecule approximated one T cell. The patient libraries were prepared and sequenced using the same protocol as the earlier healthy control dataset. Within a given batch, samples were prepared together, multiplexed and sequenced on the same HiSeq lane. The published analysis was carried out like this. Raw barcoded reads were processed with MIGEC, discarding single-read molecular identifier groups before consensus assembly and CDR3 extraction. Clonotype tables were post-analysed with VDJtools, and diversity was normalized by down-sampling all datasets to the smallest sample size. To correct batch-related cross-sample contamination, repertoire overlap clustering matched CDR3 amino acid sequences but not nucleotide sequences. The raw public reads went through TCRdb reprocessing: fastp at Q25, MiXCR clone calling, in-frame beta chains kept. Each record represents a unique CDR3 protein, reported with the most common genes and DNA among its rows. TCRdb's processing, not the authors', yielded these V and J calls. In this sample the table shows approximately 360,000 distinct CDR3 sequences, around a third of which occur a single time. Of the sample, about an eighth falls within the top ten clones.

Sequencing input: blood. This TCR was recovered from a girl aged 10-17 years with multiple sclerosis. This chain is built from TRBV4-1 and TRBJ2-1; TRBD2 lines up with 9 middle nucleotides. The CDR3 sequence is CASSQGWRGGREQFF. The DNA sequence is TGCGCCAGCAGCCAAGGATGGCGGGGGGGCAGGGAGCAGTTCTTC.